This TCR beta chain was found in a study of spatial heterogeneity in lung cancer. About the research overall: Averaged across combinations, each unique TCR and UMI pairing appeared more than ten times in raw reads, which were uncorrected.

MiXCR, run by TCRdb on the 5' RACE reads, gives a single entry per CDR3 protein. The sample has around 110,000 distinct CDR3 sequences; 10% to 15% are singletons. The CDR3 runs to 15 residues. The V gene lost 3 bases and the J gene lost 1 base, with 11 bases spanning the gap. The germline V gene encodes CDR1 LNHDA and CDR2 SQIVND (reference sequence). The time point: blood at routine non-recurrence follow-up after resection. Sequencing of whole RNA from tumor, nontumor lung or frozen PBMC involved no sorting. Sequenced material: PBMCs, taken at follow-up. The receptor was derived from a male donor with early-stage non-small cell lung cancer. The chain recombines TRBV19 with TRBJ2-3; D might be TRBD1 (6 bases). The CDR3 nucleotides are TGTGCCAGTAGTATCTCGACAGGTCGCACAGATACGCAGTATTTT. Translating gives CASSISTGRTDTQYF.